This T cell receptor beta chain was captured in a study of memory CD8 T cells in hepatitis C reinfection. Study conclusions and caveats: Roughly five donors were too few for definitive public clonotype conclusions.

On this clone: Antigen specificity is unknown.

Time point described: pre-reinfection, 55 to 20 weeks before reinfection detection. Sorted cells were sequenced directly ex vivo without any in vitro expansion. At all three reinfection time points, viable CD3+ CD8+ CD45RO- cells from a couple of donors served as controls. The method was immunoSEQ multiplex PCR; TCRdb's version includes in-frame clones alone and lacks a portion of them. The data contain approximately 51,000 clones, about 90% of them singletons. The CDR3 has 14 residues. Trimming at V came to 4 bases and at J to 5 bases, leaving 6 bases not matched to a gene. The germline gives CDR1 LGHNA, CDR2 YSLEER.

The V and J genes are TRBV4-3 and TRBJ1-1; 8 positions agree with TRBD1. This receptor was identified in a man between 18 and 29 years old with hepatitis C virus infection. The sample consisted of naive CD8+ T cells sorted from blood. CDR3: CASSPWTGSTEAFF. For the CDR3, the DNA is TGCGCCAGCAGCCCTTGGACAGGGTCGACTGAAGCTTTCTTT.